This T cell receptor (beta chain) was documented in a study of CD8 T cells in ankylosing spondylitis. Worth noting for this clonotype: Its antigen is not identified.

The CDR3 loop spans 15 amino acids. The V gene end was trimmed by 5 bases and the J gene end by 6 bases; junction bases not matched to a gene: 7. Germline loops: CDR1 LNHNV, CDR2 YYDKDF (reference sequence). TCRdb analysed the 5' RACE reads with MiXCR anew, one entry per CDR3 protein. This sample carries 450,000 or so distinct CDR3 sequences, 20% to 30% of them seen once, and the ten largest clones take about 0.9%. General study points: For ankylosing spondylitis blood, a TCR beta motif of about eight highly homologous variants appeared characteristic.

The chain recombines TRBV15 with TRBJ2-3; TRBD1 matches 11 bases. This sequence was found in a male donor with ankylosing spondylitis. The sequencing input was blood, either unsorted or a sorted T cell fraction (not recorded which). CDR3 amino acids: CATSHRDRGFDTQYF. The CDR3 DNA reads TGTGCCACCAGCCACCGGGACAGGGGGTTTGATACGCAGTATTTT.